Sequencing of this T cell receptor (beta chain) was carried out in a study of cytomegalovirus exposure and HLA in healthy donors. On the study more broadly: Later analysis reported that the 120 or so validation repertoires shared the platform of the 500 to 850 first-cohort repertoires. The study's findings and limits: The authors listed 164 TCR beta chains as cytomegalovirus-associated.

Regarding this clone: Its specificity is unknown.

The CDR3 contains 14 residues. The V gene lost 3 bases and the J gene lost 4 bases, with 10 bases spanning the gap. Germline CDR1 and CDR2: MNHEY and SMNVEV (reference sequence). The donors were part of the validation cohort, which consisted of over a hundred subjects and was separate from the first cohort of under 750 subjects. Here immunoSEQ multiplex PCR was the method, and the copy in TCRdb shows in-frame clones only, minus some. The data contain about 72,000 clones, about 93% of them seen just once; the ten biggest clones take up under 2%. This sequence originates from a woman aged 18-29 years in good health and CMV-seropositive. The sequencing input was PBMCs. V usage is TRBV27 and J usage is TRBJ1-5; D gene ambiguous. The CDR3 DNA reads as TGTGCCAGCAGTTTGAACAGCAAAAATCAGCCCCAGCATTTT. Encoded protein: CASSLNSKNQPQHF.